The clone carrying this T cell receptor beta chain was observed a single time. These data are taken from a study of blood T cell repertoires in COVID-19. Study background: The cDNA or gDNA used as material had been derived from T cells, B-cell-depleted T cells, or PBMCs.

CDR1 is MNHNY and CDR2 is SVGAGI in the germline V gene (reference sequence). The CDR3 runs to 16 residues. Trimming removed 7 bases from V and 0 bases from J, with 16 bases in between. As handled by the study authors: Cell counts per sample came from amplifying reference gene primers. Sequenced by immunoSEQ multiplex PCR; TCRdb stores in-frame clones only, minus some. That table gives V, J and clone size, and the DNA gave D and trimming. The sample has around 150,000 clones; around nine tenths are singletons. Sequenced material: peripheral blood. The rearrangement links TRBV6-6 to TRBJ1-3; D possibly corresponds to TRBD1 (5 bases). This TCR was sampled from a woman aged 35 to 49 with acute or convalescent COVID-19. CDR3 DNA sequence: TGTGCCAGCACTCGGCTAACAGGATACTCTGGAAACACCATATATTTT. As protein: CASTRLTGYSGNTIYF.